A selection of T cell receptor beta chains follows, all from one sample in a study of blood T cell repertoires in COVID-19. The method was immunoSEQ multiplex PCR; TCRdb's version includes in-frame clones alone and lacks a portion of them. The sample has 150,000 to 200,000 clones; around nine tenths are singletons. The material sequenced was peripheral blood. The receptors were sampled from a man over 45 with acute or convalescent COVID-19. Each CDR3 is given with its conserved first and last residue. A D gene is named only where the DNA matches it firmly. Clone size is shown for a subset of rows, as once, few, many or a class of expanded clone.

clone_size	j_call	d_call	cdr3_length	v_call	cdr3_aa	cdr3_nt
.	TRBJ1-1	.	15	TRBV19	CASKPSDSGSDEAFF	TGTGCCAGTAAGCCCTCGGACAGTGGGAGTGATGAAGCTTTCTTT
.	TRBJ2-1	TRBD2	14	TRBV5-1	CASSLRLAANEQFF	TGCGCCAGCAGCTTGAGGCTAGCGGCCAATGAGCAGTTCTTC
.	TRBJ2-1	TRBD2	17	TRBV11-2	CASSFDGSGGSGNEQFF	TGTGCCAGCAGCTTTGATGGTAGCGGGGGGTCGGGCAATGAGCAGTTCTTC
.	TRBJ2-1	TRBD2	17	TRBV24-1	CATSDFSSGGWHNEQFF	TGTGCCACCAGTGATTTCTCTAGCGGGGGGTGGCACAATGAGCAGTTCTTC
.	TRBJ2-1	.	14	TRBV7-6	CASSFGQLSNEQFF	TGTGCCAGCAGCTTCGGACAGCTCTCCAATGAGCAGTTCTTC
.	TRBJ2-2	TRBD2	16	TRBV5-6	CASSLGLAGGTGELFF	TGTGCCAGCAGCTTGGGTCTAGCGGGAGGTACCGGGGAGCTGTTTTTT
.	TRBJ1-5	TRBD1	15	TRBV19	CASSRNRGGNQPQHF	TGTGCCAGTAGTAGAAACAGGGGTGGCAATCAGCCCCAGCATTTT
.	TRBJ2-1	TRBD2	14	TRBV7-8	CASSPGLPRIGQFF	TGTGCCAGCAGCCCGGGACTACCTCGTATCGGGCAGTTCTTC
few	TRBJ1-6	TRBD1	13	TRBV27	CASNSDRDSPLHF	TGTGCCAGCAACTCCGACAGGGACTCACCCCTCCACTTT
.	TRBJ1-5	.	14	TRBV30	CAWSVMGAGQPQHF	TGTGCCTGGAGTGTAATGGGGGCGGGTCAGCCCCAGCATTTT
.	TRBJ1-1	TRBD1	15	TRBV15	CATSRDGGTGTEAFF	TGTGCCACCAGCAGAGATGGTGGGACAGGCACTGAAGCTTTCTTT
.	TRBJ1-2	.	11	TRBV28	CASSRDYGYTF	TGTGCCAGCAGCAGGGACTATGGCTACACCTTC
.	TRBJ2-3	.	21	TRBV7-3	CASSLNPRNRARKTSTDTQYF	TGTGCCAGCAGCTTAAATCCCCGTAACAGGGCGCGAAAGACTAGCACAGATACGCAGTATTTT
.	TRBJ2-2	TRBD2	18	TRBV9	CASSIPGLAGGGAGELFF	TGTGCCAGCTCTATCCCCGGACTAGCGGGAGGAGGCGCCGGGGAGCTGTTTTTT
.	TRBJ2-3	TRBD2	16	TRBV19	CASSRAGLKVTDTQYF	TGTGCCAGTAGTAGAGCGGGACTCAAAGTCACAGATACGCAGTATTTT
.	TRBJ1-2	TRBD1	11	TRBV20-1	CSARQGYGYTF	TGCAGTGCAAGACAGGGTTATGGCTACACCTTC
.	TRBJ2-3	.	14	TRBV18	CASSPSSGTDTQYF	TGTGCCAGCTCACCGAGTTCGGGCACAGATACGCAGTATTTT
.	TRBJ2-5	.	15	TRBV5-6	CASSFFWSQGETQYF	TGTGCCAGCAGCTTCTTTTGGAGCCAGGGGGAGACCCAGTACTTC
.	TRBJ1-4	.	15	TRBV21-1	CASSKGQGGDEKLFF	TGTGCCAGCAGCAAAGGCCAGGGAGGAGATGAAAAACTGTTTTTT
.	TRBJ2-1	TRBD1	16	TRBV5-1	CASSLEAPGGSNEQFF	TGCGCCAGCAGCTTGGAGGCCCCAGGGGGCTCCAATGAGCAGTTCTTC
.	TRBJ2-1	TRBD1	16	TRBV6-5	CASSYLGQGARNEQFF	TGTGCCAGCAGTTACTTGGGACAGGGGGCGAGGAATGAGCAGTTCTTC
.	TRBJ2-6	.	17	TRBV18	CASSLGVGRSGANVLTF	TGTGCCAGCTCACTAGGAGTGGGGAGATCTGGGGCCAACGTCCTGACTTTC
once	TRBJ2-6	.	15	TRBV2	CASSYQGTGANVLTF	TGTGCCAGCAGTTATCAGGGTACTGGGGCCAACGTCCTGACTTTC
once	TRBJ2-2	.	13	TRBV6-5	CASIGLNTGELFF	TGTGCCAGCATCGGACTTAACACCGGGGAGCTGTTTTTT
.	TRBJ2-1	.	15	TRBV6-2/TRBV6-3	CASSWTSLGYNEQFF	TGTGCCAGCAGTTGGACTTCACTTGGGTACAATGAGCAGTTCTTC
.	TRBJ2-7	.	15	TRBV5-4	CASSLSASGFYEQYF	TGTGCCAGCAGCTTGTCTGCAAGCGGGTTCTACGAGCAGTACTTC
.	TRBJ2-7	.	11	TRBV30	CARMLGDEQYF	TGTGCCAGAATGCTAGGGGACGAGCAGTACTTC
.	TRBJ1-6	.	14	TRBV5-1	CASSPGHGDSPLHF	TGCGCCAGCTCTCCGGGACACGGGGATTCACCCCTCCACTTT
.	TRBJ2-5	TRBD1	14	TRBV27	CASSRDRGGETQYF	TGTGCCAGCAGTAGGGACAGGGGAGGTGAGACCCAGTACTTC
.	TRBJ2-1	.	13	TRBV12-3/TRBV12-4	CASSRYRVDEQFF	TGTGCCAGCAGTCGTTACAGGGTCGATGAGCAGTTCTTC
once	TRBJ1-1	TRBD1	14	TRBV27	CASSYRGTSTEAFF	TGTGCCAGCAGTTACAGGGGCACGAGCACTGAAGCTTTCTTT
.	TRBJ2-1	.	15	TRBV19	CASSITSRTYNEQFF	TGTGCCAGTAGTATAACTAGCAGAACATACAATGAGCAGTTCTTC
.	TRBJ2-5	.	14	TRBV7-2	CASSFQTGQETQYF	TGTGCCAGCAGCTTTCAGACGGGGCAAGAGACCCAGTACTTC
.	TRBJ2-5	.	15	TRBV2	CASSGNGRREETQYF	TGTGCCAGCAGTGGAAACGGGAGAAGGGAAGAGACCCAGTACTTC
.	TRBJ2-5	.	14	TRBV7-2	CASSLVGAGETQYF	TGTGCCAGCAGCTTAGTCGGGGCGGGGGAGACCCAGTACTTC
.	TRBJ1-2	TRBD1	16	TRBV6-5	CASSWDSRGAGYGYTF	TGTGCCAGCAGTTGGGACAGCCGAGGGGCAGGCTATGGCTACACCTTC
.	TRBJ2-1	.	17	TRBV19	CASSALGRGRRYNEQFF	TGTGCCAGTAGTGCCCTGGGGAGAGGGCGTCGCTACAATGAGCAGTTCTTC
.	TRBJ2-5	.	15	TRBV2	CASSARTGGEETQYF	TGTGCCAGCAGTGCTCGGACAGGAGGGGAAGAGACCCAGTACTTC
.	TRBJ1-1	TRBD1	14	TRBV5-1	CASSQGAGDTEAFF	TGCGCCAGCAGCCAGGGGGCTGGGGACACTGAAGCTTTCTTT
.	TRBJ2-5	TRBD2	15	TRBV5-1	CASSLVLAEGETQYF	TGCGCCAGCAGCTTGGTCCTAGCGGAGGGGGAGACCCAGTACTTC
.	TRBJ1-6	.	15	TRBV27	CASSLFFFSNSPLHF	TGTGCCAGCAGTTTATTTTTTTTCTCTAATTCACCCCTCCACTTT
.	TRBJ1-5	TRBD1	15	TRBV18	CASSRIQDRVQPQHF	TGTGCCAGCTCACGCATCCAGGACAGGGTTCAGCCCCAGCATTTT
.	TRBJ2-3	TRBD2	14	TRBV5-5	CASSERGGTDTQYF	TGTGCCAGCAGCGAGCGGGGGGGCACAGATACGCAGTATTTT
.	TRBJ2-7	TRBD1	14	TRBV30	CAWRRGQGSYEQYF	TGTGCCTGGAGACGAGGACAGGGATCCTACGAGCAGTACTTC
once	TRBJ1-1	.	16	TRBV29-1	CSVGRKTGTRSSEAFF	TGCAGCGTTGGGCGAAAGACCGGGACAAGGAGTTCTGAAGCTTTCTTT
.	TRBJ1-2	TRBD1	14	TRBV6-5	CASSPGQFVYGYTF	TGTGCCAGCAGCCCGGGACAGTTTGTCTATGGCTACACCTTC
.	TRBJ1-6	.	15	TRBV9	CASSVGGTGDSPLHF	TGTGCCAGCAGCGTAGGTGGGACGGGGGATTCACCCCTCCACTTT
.	TRBJ2-5	.	13	TRBV2	CASSEQSPETQYF	TGTGCCAGCAGTGAACAGTCTCCCGAGACCCAGTACTTC
.	TRBJ1-4	TRBD1	14	TRBV28	CASRPQGGGEKLFF	TGTGCCAGCAGACCCCAGGGGGGTGGTGAAAAACTGTTTTTT
.	TRBJ2-1	TRBD2	18	TRBV3-1/TRBV3-2	CASSPTPGRGGPDNEQFF	TGTGCCAGCAGTCCCACTCCGGGGCGGGGGGGGCCGGACAATGAGCAGTTCTTC
.	TRBJ1-2	TRBD1	15	TRBV4-3	CANSQGPTGIDGYTF	TGCGCCAACAGCCAAGGGCCGACAGGGATCGATGGCTACACCTTC
.	TRBJ2-5	.	13	TRBV11-3	CASSPEGGETQYF	TGTGCCAGCAGCCCAGAGGGAGGAGAGACCCAGTACTTC